This T cell receptor (beta chain) was observed in a study of control samples from healthy donors and cancer patients. The assay was immunoSEQ multiplex PCR, and TCRdb's table has in-frame clones only and misses some. The table lists around 140,000 clones, under 90% of them singletons. J was trimmed by 5 bases and V by 2 bases; bases with no gene match: 6. Germline V gives CDR1 MNHEY, CDR2 SVGAGI. The CDR3 consists of 15 residues. The V and J genes are TRBV6-5 and TRBJ1-1; 9 bases map to TRBD1. The TCR sequence derives from a man over 45 with head and neck cancer. Sequencing input: PBMCs. CDR3: CASSYQGQGWTEAFF. CDR3 nucleotides: TGTGCCAGCAGTTACCAGGGACAGGGATGGACTGAAGCTTTCTTT.